This paragraph covers one T cell receptor (beta chain) sequence. The target antigen is unknown. This sample is part of a study of T-cell reconstitution after alpha-beta-depleted transplantation in children. Unique molecular identifiers tagged the TCRbeta library. TCRdb ran MiXCR on the PCR reads and lists one entry per CDR3 protein. The sample includes some 290,000 distinct CDR3 sequences, 23% of them seen just once. Germline V gives CDR1 SGHVS, CDR2 FQNEAQ. The CDR3 contains 15 residues. Trimming took off 7 bases at V and 2 bases at J, with 18 bases between the two ends. Points from the study as a whole: Fresh T-cell production supplied most of the T-cell counts and diversity seen one year after transplant. Surviving recipient T cells and thymic progenitors underlay high day-60 TCRbeta diversity in some patients. Two months or so post-transplant, alpha-beta T cells reportedly derived from several hundred expanded graft clones.

The sample here was PBMCs, mostly from graft donor cells, taken 180 days after TCRalphabeta/CD19-depleted stem cell transplant. This chain joins TRBV7-8 and TRBJ2-7, with D perhaps TRBD2 (5 bases). This receptor was identified in a male patient aged 10 to 17 who had a stem cell transplant for acute lymphoblastic leukemia, so the T cells may come from the graft donor. In nucleotides, the CDR3 is TGTGCCAGCACGAGGCTCAGCGGAGCCACCTACGAGCAGTACTTC. This sequence encodes CASTRLSGATYEQYF.